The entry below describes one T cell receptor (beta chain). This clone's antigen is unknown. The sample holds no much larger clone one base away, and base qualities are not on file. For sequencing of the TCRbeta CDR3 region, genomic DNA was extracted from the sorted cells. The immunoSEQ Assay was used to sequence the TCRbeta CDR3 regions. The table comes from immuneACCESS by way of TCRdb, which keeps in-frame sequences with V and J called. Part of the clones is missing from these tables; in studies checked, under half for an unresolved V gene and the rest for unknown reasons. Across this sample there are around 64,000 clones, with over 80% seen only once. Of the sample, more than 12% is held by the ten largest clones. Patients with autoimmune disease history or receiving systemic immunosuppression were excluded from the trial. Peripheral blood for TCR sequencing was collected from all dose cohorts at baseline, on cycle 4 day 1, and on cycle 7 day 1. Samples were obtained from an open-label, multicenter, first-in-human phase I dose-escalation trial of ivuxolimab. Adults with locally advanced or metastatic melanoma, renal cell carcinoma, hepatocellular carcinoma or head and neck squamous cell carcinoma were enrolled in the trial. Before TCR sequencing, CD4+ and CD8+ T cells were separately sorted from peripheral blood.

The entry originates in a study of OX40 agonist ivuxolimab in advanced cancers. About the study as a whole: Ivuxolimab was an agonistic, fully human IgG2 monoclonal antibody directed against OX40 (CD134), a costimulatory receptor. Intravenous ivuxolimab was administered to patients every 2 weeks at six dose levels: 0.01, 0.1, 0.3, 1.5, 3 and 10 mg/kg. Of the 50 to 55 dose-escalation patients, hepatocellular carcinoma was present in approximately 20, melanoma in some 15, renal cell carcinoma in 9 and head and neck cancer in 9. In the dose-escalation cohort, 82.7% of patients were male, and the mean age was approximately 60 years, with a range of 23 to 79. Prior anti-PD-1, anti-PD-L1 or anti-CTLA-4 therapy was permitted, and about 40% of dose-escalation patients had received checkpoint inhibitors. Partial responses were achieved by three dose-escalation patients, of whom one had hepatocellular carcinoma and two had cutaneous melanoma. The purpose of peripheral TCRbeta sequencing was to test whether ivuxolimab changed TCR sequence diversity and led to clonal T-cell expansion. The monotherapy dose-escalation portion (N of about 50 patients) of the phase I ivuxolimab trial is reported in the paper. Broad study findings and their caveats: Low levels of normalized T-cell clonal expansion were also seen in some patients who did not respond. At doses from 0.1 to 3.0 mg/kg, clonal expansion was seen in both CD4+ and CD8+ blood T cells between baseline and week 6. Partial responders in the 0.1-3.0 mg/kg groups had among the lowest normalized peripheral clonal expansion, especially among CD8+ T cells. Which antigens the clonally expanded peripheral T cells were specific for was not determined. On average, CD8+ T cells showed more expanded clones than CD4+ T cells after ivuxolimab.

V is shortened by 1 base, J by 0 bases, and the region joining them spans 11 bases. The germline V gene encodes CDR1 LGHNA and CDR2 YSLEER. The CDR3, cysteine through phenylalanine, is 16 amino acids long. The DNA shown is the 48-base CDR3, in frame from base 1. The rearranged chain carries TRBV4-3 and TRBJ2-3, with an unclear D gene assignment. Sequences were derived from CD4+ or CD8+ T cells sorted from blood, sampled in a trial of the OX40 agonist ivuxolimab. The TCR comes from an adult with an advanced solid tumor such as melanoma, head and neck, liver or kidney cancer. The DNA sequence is TGCGCCAGCAGCCAAGGGGTTATTCCTAGCACAGATACGCAGTATTTT. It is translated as CASSQGVIPSTDTQYF.